Presented here are 27 T cell receptor beta chains from one specimen sequenced in a study of cytomegalovirus exposure and HLA in healthy donors. Amplification used 60 Vbeta primers and 13 Jbeta primers. Data came from immunoSEQ multiplex PCR; TCRdb stores just in-frame clones and leaves some out. The sample consists of roughly 250,000 clones, roughly 80% of them appearing once. The sequenced material came from PBMCs. Receptors were obtained from a girl aged 2-10 years in good health and CMV-seronegative.

V and J are TRBV6-5 and TRBJ1-3; no definite D call. The V end lost 0 bases, the J end lost 3 bases, and 12 bases lay between the germline ends. This CDR3 is built from 16 residues. Germline V lookup: CDR1 MNHEY, CDR2 SVGAGI. CDR3 nucleotide sequence: TGTGCCAGCAGTTACTCGATACGAGGTCGTGGAAACACCATATATTTT. This sequence encodes CASSYSIRGRGNTIYF.

Of note for this clone: One junction end disagrees with the germline gene, perhaps due to a read error. The rearrangement links TRBV7-9 to TRBJ2-5; D is tentatively TRBD1 or TRBD2 (6 bases each). Germline values: CDR1 SEHNR, CDR2 FQNEAQ (reference sequence). The CDR3 totals 13 residues. The CDR3 region is CAGSLADRETQYF. CDR3 sequence (DNA): TGTGCCGGCAGCTTAGCGGACAGAGAGACCCAGTACTTC.

In nucleotides, the CDR3 is TGTGCCAGCAGTCTCACAGGGGGCGGAAACACCATATATTTT. Residues: CASSLTGGGNTIYF. J is TRBJ1-3 and V is TRBV6-1, with TRBD1 matching over 9 bases. The CDR3 has 14 residues. Unmatched junction bases numbered 3, after V lost 5 bases and J lost 4 bases. The V gene's germline CDR1 is MNHNS and CDR2 SASEGT.

V usage is TRBV6-5 and J usage is TRBJ2-7; TRBD1 agrees at 8 bases. The CDR3 sequence is 16 residues long. Trimming removed 2 bases from V and 2 bases from J; junction bases left unmatched: 8. Germline assignment: CDR1 MNHEY and CDR2 SVGAGI. CDR3 loop: CASSYDDRGLTYEQYF. The CDR3 bases are TGTGCCAGCAGTTACGACGACAGGGGACTCACCTACGAGCAGTACTTC.

This clone has a handful of counts. The chain recombines TRBV12-5 with TRBJ1-5, with 7 nucleotides matching TRBD1. This CDR3 spans 15 amino acids. CDR1 and CDR2 (germline): LGHNT, FRNRAP. V was pared by 4 bases and J by 0 bases, with 3 bases of the junction left unmatched. CDR3 sequence reads: CASGWGDSSNQPQHF. The CDR3 DNA sequence: TGTGCTAGTGGTTGGGGGGACAGTAGCAATCAGCCCCAGCATTTT.

This clone was recorded a few times. The chain couples TRBV4-1 to TRBJ2-1, with TRBD2 matching over 11 bases. Germline V gene sequence: CDR1 MGHRA, CDR2 YSYEKL. The CDR3 sequence is 17 residues long. The ends lost 4 bases at V and 4 bases at J; junction bases unmatched: 9. The CDR3 reads CASSRDPGTSGYNEQFF. For the CDR3, the DNA is TGCGCCAGCAGCCGAGATCCCGGGACTAGCGGTTACAATGAGCAGTTCTTC.

The sample holds a few counts of this clone. The chain joins TRBV4-1 to TRBJ1-1, with D perhaps TRBD1 (6 bases). Germline loops: CDR1 MGHRA, CDR2 YSYEKL. Deletions cut 2 bases from V and 1 base from J, with 14 bases between. The CDR3 covers 16 residues. The CDR3 nucleotides are TGCGCCAGCAGCCAACCCACCAGGGGCAAGAACACTGAAGCTTTCTTT. It yields the protein CASSQPTRGKNTEAFF.

Here the CDR3 DNA reads TGTGCCAGCAGTGAAGGTGGGGGGGGCTACGAGCAGTACTTC. Its translation is CASSEGGGGYEQYF. This chain connects TRBV2 to TRBJ2-7, with TRBD2 identical over 7 bases. With V trimmed by 1 base and J by 3 bases, 3 bases remained unmatched. The length of the CDR3 is 14 residues. Germline lookup yields CDR1 SNHLY and CDR2 FYNNEI.

This chain links TRBV18 with TRBJ2-2; D remains unclear. The CDR3 is 15 amino acids. Deletions cut 5 bases from V and 0 bases from J, with 10 bases between. The germline CDR1 and CDR2 sequences are KGHSH and LQKENI. CDR3 residues: CASSSDTTNTGELFF. The CDR3 region has the DNA TGTGCCAGCTCATCTGACACGACGAACACCGGGGAGCTGTTTTTT.

CDR3 sequence reads: CATQKLGQPNTEAFF. The DNA of the CDR3 is TGTGCCACTCAAAAGCTAGGACAGCCTAACACTGAAGCTTTCTTT. The genes are TRBV19 and TRBJ1-1; D is possibly TRBD1 (6 bases). CDR3 size: 15 residues. V lost 10 bases and J lost 2, with 20 bases in between. Germline CDR1 reads LNHDA; CDR2 reads SQIVND (reference sequence).

The J gene is TRBJ1-2, the V gene TRBV2, with 7 bases aligning to TRBD1. The V gene's germline CDR1 is SNHLY and CDR2 FYNNEI. CDR3 length equals 13 residues. The trim removed 5 bases at V and 8 bases at J, leaving 8 bases unmatched. CDR3 region: CASSSSTGVGYTF. For the CDR3, the DNA is TGTGCCAGCAGTTCTTCAACAGGGGTGGGCTACACCTTC.

This chain uses TRBV13 with TRBJ2-1; weak D call: TRBD2 (5 bases). CDR3 size: 14 residues. V was pared by 8 bases and J by 2 bases, with 13 bases between. CDR1 and CDR2 from the germline V gene are PRHDT and FYEKMQ (reference sequence). CDR3 sequence reads: CASLNLGTYNEQFF. CDR3 coding DNA: TGTGCCAGCCTCAATCTCGGGACCTACAATGAGCAGTTCTTC. The whole variable domain, filled in from reference TRBV13 and TRBJ2-1, reads AAGVIQSPRHLIKEKRETATLKCYPIPRHDTVYWYQQGPGQDPQFLISFYEKMQSDKGSIPDRFSAQQFSDYHSELNMSSLELGDSALYFCASLNLGTYNEQFFGPGTRLTVL.

This clone was recorded a few times. The chain uses TRBV18 and TRBJ1-4, with a weak D call TRBD1 (6 bases). The germline V gene has CDR1 KGHSH and CDR2 LQKENI. The V end was cut by 3 bases, the J end by 6 bases, with 17 bases between. This CDR3 comprises 16 residues. The CDR3 here is CASSPFTRGEDEKLFF. As DNA, the CDR3 is TGTGCCAGCTCACCTTTCACCAGGGGAGAGGATGAAAAACTGTTTTTT.

The chain recombines TRBV4-1 with TRBJ2-3, with TRBD2 matching 11 bases. The V gene end was trimmed by 2 bases and the J gene end by 3 bases; junction bases not matched to a gene: 7. Germline V CDR1 and CDR2: MGHRA, YSYEKL. This CDR3 is built from 17 residues. The CDR3 sequence: CASSQTYRTSGTDTQYF. Written as DNA, the CDR3 is TGCGCCAGCAGCCAAACCTACCGGACTAGCGGGACAGATACGCAGTATTTT.

This clone was counted a few times. This chain links TRBV18 with TRBJ2-7, with unresolved D. V lost 3 bases and J lost 4, with 16 bases in between. Germline V gene sequence: CDR1 KGHSH, CDR2 LQKENI. The CDR3 is made up of 15 amino acids. CDR3 sequence reads: CASSPPIGSRYEQYF. CDR3 DNA sequence: TGTGCCAGCTCACCTCCTATCGGGTCCCGATACGAGCAGTACTTC. Using reference TRBV18 and TRBJ2-7 for the parts outside the CDR3, the full variable domain is NAGVMQNPRHLVRRRGQEARLRCSPMKGHSHVYWYRQLPEEGLKFMVYLQKENIIDESGMPKERFSAEFPKEGPSILRIQQVVRGDSAAYFCASSPPIGSRYEQYFGPGTRLTVT.

The chain uses TRBV13 and TRBJ2-1; TRBD2 might be the D (7 bases). The ends were cut back, 5 bases at V and 5 bases at J, with 19 bases in the middle. CDR1 and CDR2 from the germline V gene are PRHDT and FYEKMQ (reference sequence). The CDR3 has 16 amino acids. The CDR3 loop reads CASSRARGGTHNEQFF. The CDR3 DNA follows: TGTGCCAGCAGCCGAGCAAGGGGGGGAACCCACAATGAGCAGTTCTTC.

The chain employs TRBV18 and TRBJ2-3; TRBD2 matches at 9 bases. Unmatched junction bases numbered 8, after V lost 3 bases and J lost 4 bases. Per germline, CDR1 KGHSH and CDR2 LQKENI. The CDR3 consists of 16 residues. CDR3 sequence (DNA): TGTGCCAGCTCACCGTTAGCGGGAGTCTCGGCAGATACGCAGTATTTT. It yields the protein CASSPLAGVSADTQYF.

Here the CDR3 DNA reads TGCAGCGTTGCTGGCGGAGGCTACAATGAGCAGTTCTTC. Its translation: CSVAGGGYNEQFF. The chain uses TRBV29-1 and TRBJ2-1, with a weak D call TRBD2 (5 bases). V was shortened by 4 bases and J by 3 bases, with 10 bases between the two germline ends. CDR1 is SQVTM, CDR2 ANQGSEA, per germline. The CDR3 has 13 residues.

This chain uses TRBV19 with TRBJ1-4; D perhaps matches TRBD1 (5 bases). V shed 4 bases and J shed 5 bases, with 14 bases lying between them. The CDR3 extends over 15 amino acids. Germline V gene lookup returns CDR1 LNHDA and CDR2 SQIVND (reference sequence). The CDR3 sequence is CASSTSGQENEKLFF. CDR3 in DNA: TGTGCCAGTAGTACATCAGGGCAAGAAAATGAAAAACTGTTTTTT.

Note on this clone: Other DNA sequences in the same sample also yield this CDR3. This chain joins TRBV28 and TRBJ1-1, with D possibly TRBD1 on 6 matching bases. Trimming shortened V by 6 bases and J by 3 bases, and 14 bases separated the two germline ends. This CDR3 is built from 14 residues. The germline V gene encodes CDR1 MDHEN and CDR2 SYDVKM. CDR3 protein: CASRATGSYTEAFF. Written as DNA, the CDR3 is TGTGCCAGCAGGGCCACAGGGAGCTACACTGAAGCTTTCTTT.

The chain couples TRBV28 to TRBJ1-2; D possibly corresponds to TRBD1 (5 bases). V shed 1 base and J shed 7 bases, with 16 bases lying between them. CDR3 length: 15 amino acids. Germline values: CDR1 MDHEN, CDR2 SYDVKM. Here the CDR3 reads CASSLFVLRGTGYTF. CDR3 bases: TGTGCCAGCAGTTTATTTGTCCTACGGGGGACTGGCTACACCTTC.

The table lists this clone with a few counts. V is TRBV7-9 and J is TRBJ1-1; 11 bases fit TRBD1. The CDR3 runs to 14 residues. Trimming took 5 bases from V and 8 from J; bases not matched to a gene: 7. Germline V gives CDR1 SEHNR, CDR2 FQNEAQ (reference sequence). CDR3 residues: CASSKGQGEGEAFF. CDR3 coding DNA: TGTGCCAGCAGCAAGGGACAGGGGGAAGGGGAAGCTTTCTTT.

V and J are TRBV5-1 and TRBJ2-1; D perhaps matches TRBD2 (6 bases). Trimming took 0 bases from V and 4 from J, leaving 11 bases between them. The germline V gene has CDR1 SGHRS and CDR2 YFSETQ. This CDR3 contains 15 residues. CDR3 sequence: CASSLGGTGYNEQFF. The CDR3 region has the DNA TGCGCCAGCAGCTTGGGCGGGACGGGTTACAATGAGCAGTTCTTC.

The chain carries TRBV11-2 and TRBJ2-5, with D perhaps TRBD2 (6 bases). This CDR3 region has 14 residues. Trimming took 5 bases from V and 1 from J, leaving 11 bases between them. Germline CDR1 and CDR2: SGHAT and FQNNGV. The CDR3 DNA sequence: TGTGCCAGCAGCCCTGGGGGGATCCAAGAGACCCAGTACTTC. Translating gives CASSPGGIQETQYF.

V usage is TRBV5-6 and J usage is TRBJ1-2, with TRBD1 matching over 7 bases. With V trimmed by 4 bases and J by 2 bases, 8 bases remained unmatched. The germline V gene has CDR1 SGHDT and CDR2 YYEEEE. The CDR3 sequence is 15 residues long. CDR3 sequence reads: CASSLWDRQNYGYTF. As DNA, the CDR3 is TGTGCCAGCAGCCTATGGGACAGACAAAACTATGGCTACACCTTC.

The chain links TRBV7-3 to TRBJ2-7; 7 positions match TRBD2. Germline V CDR1 and CDR2: SGHTA, FQGTGA. Germline trimming cut 5 bases from V and 5 bases from J; bases unmatched to any gene: 6. CDR3 size: 13 residues. The DNA for the CDR3 is TGTGCCAGCAGCCTCGATCGGGGGGACGAGCAGTACTTC. Residues: CASSLDRGDEQYF.

V and J are TRBV19 and TRBJ2-7; 7 nucleotides match TRBD2. The CDR3 runs to 15 residues. Germline values: CDR1 LNHDA, CDR2 SQIVND (reference sequence). J lost 9 bases, V lost 0 bases, and 11 bases had no gene match. This CDR3 is CASSIDPAGKVGQYF. The CDR3, as DNA: TGTGCCAGTAGTATAGATCCAGCGGGAAAGGTTGGGCAGTACTTC. The full variable domain, in which reference TRBV19 and TRBJ2-7 provide the parts outside the CDR3, is DGGITQSPKYLFRKEGQNVTLSCEQNLNHDAMYWYRQDPGQGLRLIYYSQIVNDFQKGDIAEGYSVSREKKESFPLTVTSAQKNPTAFYLCASSIDPAGKVGQYFGPGTRLTVT.